The sequence of this T cell receptor (beta chain) was determined in a study of T cells in Graves' hyperthyroidism and ophthalmopathy. Amplified regions were TCR beta CDR3 sequences from RNA transcripts. When the TCR CDR3 underwent first-round RT-PCR, the HTBI primer set was used. TCRdb re-derived calls from the multiplex PCR reads in MiXCR, one entry per CDR3 protein. The sample comprises a few hundred thousand distinct CDR3 sequences, 13% to 15% of which are singletons, and under 20% rests with the top ten. In its sample, this clonotype was seen many times. The V segment lost 2 bases and the J segment 4 bases; nucleotides outside the gene matches: 2. CDR1 ENHRY and CDR2 SYGVKD come from the germline V gene. This CDR3 region has 14 residues. The definition of stable Graves' hyperthyroidism was no ophthalmopathy progression within 18 months. Each 10 ml fresh peripheral blood draw supplied the PBMCs.

The receptor was derived from a woman younger than 30 with Graves' hyperthyroidism. V usage is TRBV10-3 and J usage is TRBJ2-3; TRBD2 agrees at 8 bases. Sequenced: blood. CDR3 sequence reads: CAISEREGADTQYF. The CDR3 DNA reads TGTGCCATCAGTGAGCGGGAGGGGGCAGATACGCAGTATTTT.